The T cell receptor beta chain under discussion was sequenced for a study of Graves' ophthalmopathy and Graves' hyperthyroidism. Study-wide results and limits: Most thyroid clonotypes with frequency above 0.001 were detected in blood too.

The authors amplified TCR beta CDR3 regions, and they did so from RNA transcripts for repertoire sequencing. An initial RT-PCR round employing HTBI primers preceded a second-round multiplex PCR. TCRdb itself ran the multiplex PCR reads through MiXCR, one entry per CDR3 protein. The sample has around 1.1 million distinct CDR3 sequences; about two fifths are singletons. Patients newly diagnosed with hyperthyroidism, under 2 months' duration, were aged 18 to 65, the study reports. Patients with other autoimmune diseases, uncontrolled infections, pregnancy or lactation were excluded. Diagnoses were established from clinical symptoms, serum thyroxine, TRAb, thyroid ultrasound and orbital computed tomography. A few counts support this clonotype. Its cognate antigen is unknown. Trimming at V came to 2 bases and at J to 1 base, leaving 6 bases not matched to a gene. The CDR3 consists of 16 residues. The germline CDR1 and CDR2 sequences are MNHEY and SVGAGI.

Material for sequencing was peripheral blood or thyroid tissue (not recorded which). This chain joins TRBV6-5 and TRBJ1-1; 8 bases line up with TRBD1. This receptor was identified in an adult man with Graves' hyperthyroidism. CDR3 in amino acids: CASSYDWTGWNTEAFF. The CDR3 region has the DNA TGTGCCAGCAGTTACGACTGGACAGGGTGGAACACTGAAGCTTTCTTT.